These T cell receptor beta chains were read from a single sample in a study of blood T cell repertoires in COVID-19. Some clones are missing from TCRdb's copy, which holds only in-frame ones; the method was immunoSEQ multiplex PCR. The table has under 150,000 clones, around four fifths seen once; the top ten hold 38%. The sequenced sample consisted of peripheral blood. The receptors originated from a human donor in a cohort sampled during active COVID-19. CDR3s include the opening cysteine and the closing phenylalanine or tryptophan. Each record gives: D gene, J gene, V gene, clone size, CDR3 DNA, CDR3 protein. A D gene is named only where the DNA matches it firmly. Not every row has a clone size; where given, it reads once, few, many or a size class.

TRBD1 | TRBJ1-1 | TRBV18 | - | TGTGCCAGCTCACCTGGGACAGGTGGAAGCACTGAAGCTTTCTTT | CASSPGTGGSTEAFF
- | TRBJ1-2 | TRBV5-4 | - | TGTGCCAGCAGCTTATCTGAGTTATATGGCTACACCTTC | CASSLSELYGYTF
- | TRBJ2-1 | TRBV7-3 | - | TGTGCCAGCAGCTTAACAGGGGATAGCTCCTACAATGAGCAGTTCTTC | CASSLTGDSSYNEQFF
- | TRBJ1-2 | TRBV28 | many | TGTGCCAGCAGCGGGGACACCCGAGGCTACACCTTC | CASSGDTRGYTF
TRBD2 | TRBJ2-1 | TRBV7-2 | few | TGTGCCAGCAGCCGAAGCGGGGGTGATGAGCAGTTCTTC | CASSRSGGDEQFF
- | TRBJ2-7 | TRBV7-9 | once | TGTGCCAGCAGCTTAAGACAGATCTCCTACGAGCAGTACTTC | CASSLRQISYEQYF
TRBD2 | TRBJ2-7 | TRBV10-1 | - | TGCGCCAGCACGGCTAAGACTAGCGGGCGCCGAAGCTCCTACGAGCAGTACTTC | CASTAKTSGRRSSYEQYF
- | TRBJ2-1 | TRBV18 | - | TGTGCCAGCTCACCGGTGGGGGGCTACAATGAGCAGTTCTTC | CASSPVGGYNEQFF
TRBD1 | TRBJ1-5 | TRBV5-1 | - | TGCGCCAGCAGCCAAGGACAGGGTAATCAGCCCCAGCATTTT | CASSQGQGNQPQHF
- | TRBJ1-1 | TRBV18 | - | TGTGCCAGCTCACGAGGGGGGGGGCTTGACACTGAAGCTTTCTTT | CASSRGGGLDTEAFF
- | TRBJ2-4 | TRBV30 | - | TGTGCCTCCTCCTCCTATAGTGGAAACATTCAGTACTTC | CASSSYSGNIQYF
- | TRBJ1-1 | TRBV18 | - | TGTGCCAGCTCCCCATGGAGGGACTCGTATGCTTTCTTT | CASSPWRDSYAFF
TRBD1 | TRBJ1-2 | TRBV30 | - | TGTGCCTGGAGAAATGGCCTACAGGGGACCGGCTACACCTTC | CAWRNGLQGTGYTF
- | TRBJ1-6 | TRBV7-2 | - | TGTGCCAGCAGCCCAGGGACACGAACTTTCCTCCACTTT | CASSPGTRTFLHF
- | TRBJ1-2 | TRBV7-8 | - | TGTGCCAGCAGCTTAGGGGGGCGGGGCTACACCTTC | CASSLGGRGYTF
TRBD1 | TRBJ2-1 | TRBV5-1 | - | TGCGCCAGCAGCTTGGTCGGACAGGAATCCTACAATGAGCAGTTCTTC | CASSLVGQESYNEQFF
- | TRBJ1-1 | TRBV6-5 | few | TGTGCCAGCAGTTACCCTATCGGGGGGATAGGCACTGAAGCTTTCTTT | CASSYPIGGIGTEAFF
- | TRBJ1-1 | TRBV9 | - | TGTGCCAGCAGCGTAGGGCTTACAGGGCGTTCAGGGAACACTGAAGCTTTCTTT | CASSVGLTGRSGNTEAFF
- | TRBJ1-2 | TRBV5-1 | - | TGCGCCAGCAGCTTGGACGGCCCCCGCGGGCGCCCAAACTATGGCTACACCTTC | CASSLDGPRGRPNYGYTF
- | TRBJ2-7 | TRBV5-8 | - | TGTGCCAGCAGCTTGGGGGCGACCTACTCCTACGAGCAGTACTTC | CASSLGATYSYEQYF
- | TRBJ2-5 | TRBV6-5 | - | TGTGCCAGCAGTTACTCCCAGGGCCAAGAGACCCAGTACTTC | CASSYSQGQETQYF
TRBD1 | TRBJ1-2 | TRBV11-2 | once | TGTGCCAGCAGCGCTACCGTGGGACAGGGGGATGGCTACACCTTC | CASSATVGQGDGYTF
- | TRBJ2-2 | TRBV2 | - | TGTGCCAGCAGTGAACCTAACACCGGGGAGCTGTTTTTT | CASSEPNTGELFF
TRBD2 | TRBJ2-1 | TRBV25-1 | - | TGTGCCAGCAGTCCCGCTTTAGGGACTAGAGGGTACAATGAGCAGTTCTTC | CASSPALGTRGYNEQFF
- | TRBJ1-6 | TRBV19 | few | TGTGCCAGTAGTATGGAGGTCAATTCACCCCTCCACTTT | CASSMEVNSPLHF
- | TRBJ1-4 | TRBV19 | few | TGTGCCAGTAGTCGGACTTCAACTAATGAAAAACTGTTTTTT | CASSRTSTNEKLFF
- | TRBJ1-2 | TRBV4-1 | - | TGCGCCAGCAGCCAAGATATTGGTTTACTCCATGGCTACACCTTC | CASSQDIGLLHGYTF
- | TRBJ1-2 | TRBV15 | - | TGTGCCACCAGCAGAGCCGGAGCTTTCAACTATGGCTACACCTTC | CATSRAGAFNYGYTF
- | TRBJ1-5 | TRBV4-1 | - | TGCGCCAGCAGCCAAGAGGTAGCACGGCACAATCAGCCCCAGCATTTT | CASSQEVARHNQPQHF
- | TRBJ1-4 | TRBV6-5 | - | TGTGCCAGCAGTTCCCGGAGGTCGGAAAAACTGTTTTTT | CASSSRRSEKLFF
- | TRBJ2-7 | TRBV7-9 | - | TGTGCCAGCAGCTTAGGGGGTGGAGGCAGGGGCTACGAGCAGTACTTC | CASSLGGGGRGYEQYF
- | TRBJ2-7 | TRBV7-2 | - | TGTGCCAGCAGCTCCGTGTGGCGGGAGCAGTACTTC | CASSSVWREQYF
- | TRBJ1-2 | TRBV5-5 | - | TGTGCCAGCAGTCGGACATTGGGAAACTATGGCTACACCTTC | CASSRTLGNYGYTF
TRBD1 | TRBJ1-5 | TRBV10-3 | - | TGTGCCATCAGAGGACAGGGAAATCAGCCCCAGCATTTT | CAIRGQGNQPQHF
- | TRBJ1-3 | TRBV2 | - | TGTGCCAGCAGCCAATTACGGGGTCTGGGAAACACCATATATTTT | CASSQLRGLGNTIYF
- | TRBJ2-1 | TRBV15 | - | TGTGCCACAGGCCTCGGGGGGCCGGCCTACAATGAGCAGTTCTTC | CATGLGGPAYNEQFF
- | TRBJ1-3 | TRBV5-1 | - | TGCGCCAGCAGCTTACTCGACTCCTCTGGAAACACCATATATTTT | CASSLLDSSGNTIYF
- | TRBJ1-3 | TRBV6-5 | - | TGTGCCAGCAGTAGGGGGTGGGAAAACACCATATATTTT | CASSRGWENTIYF
TRBD1 | TRBJ1-1 | TRBV6-1 | - | TGTGCCAGCAGAGGACAGGGCGGTGTTGCTGAAGCTTTCTTT | CASRGQGGVAEAFF
TRBD1 | TRBJ1-2 | TRBV5-4 | - | TGTGCCAGCAGCTTGGCCGGAGACAGGGCGAGGGGCTACACCTTC | CASSLAGDRARGYTF
TRBD2 | TRBJ2-5 | TRBV5-5 | - | TGTGCCAGCAGCTTGGAATTCCTCTTAGCGGGGCAAGAGACCCAGTACTTC | CASSLEFLLAGQETQYF
- | TRBJ2-3 | TRBV7-2 | - | TGTGCCAGCAGCTTAGACTTGGATACGCAGTATTTT | CASSLDLDTQYF
TRBD1 | TRBJ1-2 | TRBV5-8 | few | TGTGCCAGCTTTTGGACAGGGGGTAACTATGGCTACACCTTC | CASFWTGGNYGYTF
- | TRBJ1-4 | TRBV9 | - | TGTGCCAGCAGCCCCCCGTCGGGTGTTGAAAAACTGTTTTTT | CASSPPSGVEKLFF
TRBD1 | TRBJ2-7 | TRBV19 | - | TGTGCCAGTACCCAGACAGGGGGAGCCCTCGACGAGCAGTACTTC | CASTQTGGALDEQYF
TRBD1 | TRBJ1-5 | TRBV7-8 | - | TGTGCCAGCAGCCCGGGGACAGGGAGGATCCAGCCCCAGCATTTT | CASSPGTGRIQPQHF
- | TRBJ1-1 | TRBV27 | few | TGTGCCAGCAGCAACCCCTGGGGGGGGCGGGACACTGAAGCTTTCTTT | CASSNPWGGRDTEAFF
TRBD1 | TRBJ2-6 | TRBV2 | few | TGTGCCAGCAGGGGGACAGGGGGTTATGGGGCCAACGTCCTGACTTTC | CASRGTGGYGANVLTF